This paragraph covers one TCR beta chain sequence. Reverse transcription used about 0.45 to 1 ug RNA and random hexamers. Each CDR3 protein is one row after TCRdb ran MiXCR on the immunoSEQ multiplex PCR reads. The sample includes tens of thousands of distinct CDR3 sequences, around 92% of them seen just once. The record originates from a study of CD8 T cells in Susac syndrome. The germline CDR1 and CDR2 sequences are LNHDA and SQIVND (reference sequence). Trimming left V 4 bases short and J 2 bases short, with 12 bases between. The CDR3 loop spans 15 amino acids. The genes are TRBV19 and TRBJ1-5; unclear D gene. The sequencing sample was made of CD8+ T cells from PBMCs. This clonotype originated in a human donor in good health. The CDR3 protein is CASSTWGAGNQPQHF. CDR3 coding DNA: TGTGCCAGTAGTACGTGGGGTGCGGGCAATCAGCCCCAGCATTTT.